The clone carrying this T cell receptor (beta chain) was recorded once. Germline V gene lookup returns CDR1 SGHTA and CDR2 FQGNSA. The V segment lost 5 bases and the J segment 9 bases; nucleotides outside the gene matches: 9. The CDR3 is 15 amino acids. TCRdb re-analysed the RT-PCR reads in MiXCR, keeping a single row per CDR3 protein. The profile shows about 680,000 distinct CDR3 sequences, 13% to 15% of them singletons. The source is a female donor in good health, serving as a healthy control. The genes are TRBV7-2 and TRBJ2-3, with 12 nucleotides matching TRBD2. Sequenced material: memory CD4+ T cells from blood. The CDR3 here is CASSPLAGGGGTQYF. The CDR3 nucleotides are TGTGCCAGCAGCCCACTAGCGGGAGGTGGGGGAACGCAGTATTTT.